This record looks at one T cell receptor (beta chain) sequence and its context. This specimen belongs to a study of CD8 T cells in Susac syndrome. Bulk CD8+ and CD4+ cells came from magnetic negative isolation; CD8+ TEMRA by FACS. Germline CDR1 and CDR2: MNHNS and SASEGT. V lost 0 bases, J lost 8 bases, and 10 bases lay in between. CDR3 size: 14 residues. Random hexamers served to reverse transcribe roughly 0.5 to 1 ug RNA. One entry per CDR3 protein, called by TCRdb with MiXCR from the immunoSEQ multiplex PCR reads. The sample records about 130,000 distinct CDR3 sequences, nearly 95% being singletons.

Input material: CD4+ T cells from PBMCs. This TCR came from a human donor in good health. V is TRBV6-1 and J is TRBJ1-4; TRBD1 is a possible D gene (6 bases). The CDR3 sequence: CASSEAGRGEKLFF. In nucleotides, the CDR3 is TGTGCCAGCAGTGAAGCAGGGAGGGGGGAAAAACTGTTTTTT.